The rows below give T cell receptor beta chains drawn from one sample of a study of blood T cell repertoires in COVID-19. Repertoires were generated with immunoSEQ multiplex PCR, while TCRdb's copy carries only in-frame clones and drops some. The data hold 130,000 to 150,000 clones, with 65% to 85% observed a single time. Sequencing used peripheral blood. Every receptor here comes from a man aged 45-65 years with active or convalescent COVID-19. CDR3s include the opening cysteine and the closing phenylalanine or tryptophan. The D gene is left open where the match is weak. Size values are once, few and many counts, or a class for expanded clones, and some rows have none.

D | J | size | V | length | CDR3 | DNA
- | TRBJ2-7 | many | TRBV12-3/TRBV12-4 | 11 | CASSPGYEQYF | TGTGCCAGCAGTCCCGGCTACGAGCAGTACTTC
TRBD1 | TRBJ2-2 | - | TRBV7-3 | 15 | CASSLRQGDTGELFF | TGTGCCAGCAGCTTAAGACAGGGGGACACCGGGGAGCTGTTTTTT
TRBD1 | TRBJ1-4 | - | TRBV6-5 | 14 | CASSVGQRHEKLFF | TGTGCCAGCAGCGTGGGACAGCGCCACGAAAAACTGTTTTTT
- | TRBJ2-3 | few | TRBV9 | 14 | CASSATGFTDTQYF | TGTGCCAGCAGCGCGACAGGATTCACAGATACGCAGTATTTT
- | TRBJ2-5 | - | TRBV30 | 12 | CAWSKGGETQYF | TGTGCCTGGAGTAAAGGAGGGGAGACCCAGTACTTC
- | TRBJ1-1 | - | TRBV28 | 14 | CASKPDSMNTEAFF | TGTGCCAGCAAGCCCGACAGCATGAACACTGAAGCTTTCTTT
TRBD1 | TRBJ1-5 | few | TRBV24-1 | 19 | CATSDMDRDTTGSNQPQHF | TGTGCCACCAGTGATATGGACAGGGACACGACAGGGAGCAATCAGCCCCAGCATTTT
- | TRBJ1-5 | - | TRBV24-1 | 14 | CATSDWTENQPQHF | TGTGCCACCAGTGATTGGACAGAGAATCAGCCCCAGCATTTT
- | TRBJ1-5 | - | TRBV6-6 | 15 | CASSPDRLSNQPQHF | TGTGCCAGCAGTCCAGACAGATTAAGCAATCAGCCCCAGCATTTT
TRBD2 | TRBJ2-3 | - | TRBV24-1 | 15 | CATSDFVGRADTQYF | TGTGCCACCAGTGATTTCGTCGGGAGGGCAGATACGCAGTATTTT
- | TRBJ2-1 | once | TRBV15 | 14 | CATSKSGLFNEQFF | TGTGCCACCAGCAAGAGCGGGCTGTTCAATGAGCAGTTCTTC
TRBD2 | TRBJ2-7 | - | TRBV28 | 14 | CASTSARGVYEQYF | TGTGCCAGCACTTCAGCCCGGGGGGTGTACGAGCAGTACTTC
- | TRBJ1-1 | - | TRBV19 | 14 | CASSHGQLNTEAFF | TGTGCCAGTAGCCACGGACAGTTGAACACTGAAGCTTTCTTT
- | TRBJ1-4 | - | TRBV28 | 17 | CASSLAGFGATNEKLFF | TGTGCCAGCAGTTTAGCCGGGTTCGGAGCAACTAATGAAAAACTGTTTTTT
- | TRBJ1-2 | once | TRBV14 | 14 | CASSQDRGFRGYTF | TGTGCCAGCAGCCAAGATAGGGGTTTTCGAGGCTACACCTTC
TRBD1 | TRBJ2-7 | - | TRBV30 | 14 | CAWSGRQGAYEQYF | TGTGCCTGGAGTGGCCGACAGGGGGCCTACGAGCAGTACTTC
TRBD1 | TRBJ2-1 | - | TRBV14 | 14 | CASSKQGAGNEQFF | TGTGCCAGCAGCAAACAGGGGGCGGGGAATGAGCAGTTCTTC
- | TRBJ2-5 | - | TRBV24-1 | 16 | CATSDPGWKGQETQYF | TGTGCCACCAGTGACCCCGGATGGAAGGGGCAAGAGACCCAGTACTTC
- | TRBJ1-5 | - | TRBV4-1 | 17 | CASSQDLIAGSNQPQHF | TGCGCCAGCAGCCAAGATCTAATTGCGGGTAGCAATCAGCCCCAGCATTTT
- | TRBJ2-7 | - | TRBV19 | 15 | CASSILGATGAEQYF | TGTGCCAGTAGTATATTAGGGGCTACAGGCGCCGAGCAGTACTTC
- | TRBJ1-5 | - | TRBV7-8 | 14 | CASSSGDSGQPQHF | TGTGCCAGCAGCTCGGGGGACTCTGGTCAGCCCCAGCATTTT
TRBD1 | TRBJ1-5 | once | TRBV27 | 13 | CASPGQGTQPQHF | TGTGCCAGTCCCGGACAGGGAACTCAGCCCCAGCATTTT
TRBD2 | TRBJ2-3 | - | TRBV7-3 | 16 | CASSLGGRGATDTQYF | TGTGCCAGCAGCTTGGGCGGGAGGGGAGCGACAGATACGCAGTATTTT
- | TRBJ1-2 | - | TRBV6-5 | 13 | CASIKGGTSGYTF | TGTGCCAGCATCAAGGGAGGAACTTCGGGCTACACCTTC
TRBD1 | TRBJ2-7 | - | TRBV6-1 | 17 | CASSEWGGQGRGNEQYF | TGTGCCAGCAGTGAATGGGGAGGACAGGGCCGGGGAAACGAGCAGTACTTC
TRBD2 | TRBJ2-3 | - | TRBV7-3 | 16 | CASSLTSGPTTDTQYF | TGTGCCAGCAGCTTGACTAGCGGACCAACCACAGATACGCAGTATTTT
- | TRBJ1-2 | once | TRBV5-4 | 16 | CASSLAFDRGAQGYTF | TGTGCCAGCAGCTTGGCCTTTGATCGGGGGGCGCAGGGCTACACCTTC
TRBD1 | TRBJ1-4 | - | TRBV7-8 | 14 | CASSLGQGAEKLFF | TGTGCCAGCAGCTTGGGACAGGGGGCCGAAAAACTGTTTTTT
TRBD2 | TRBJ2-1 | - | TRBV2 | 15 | CASRGTSQTYNEQFF | TGTGCCAGCAGGGGGACTAGTCAAACCTACAATGAGCAGTTCTTC